These 3 T cell receptor beta chains originate from one sample sequenced in a study of blood T cell repertoires in COVID-19. Some clones are missing from TCRdb's copy, which holds only in-frame ones; the method was immunoSEQ multiplex PCR. This table holds 250,000 or so clones, nearly 90% found once. The sample taken for sequencing was PBMCs or T cells enriched from blood (not recorded which). The receptors shown here come from a man aged 25-40 years who had recovered from COVID-19.

This chain connects TRBV9 to TRBJ1-5, with no clear D. Germline loops: CDR1 SGDLS, CDR2 YYNGEE. The CDR3 spans 13 residues. Trimming removed 1 base from V and 2 bases from J, with 4 bases in between. CDR3 nucleotide sequence: TGTGCCAGCAGCGTAACGGGCAATCAGCCCCAGCATTTT. It translates to CASSVTGNQPQHF.

V usage is TRBV24-1 and J usage is TRBJ2-1, with 11 bases that match TRBD2. Looked up from germline, CDR1 is KGHDR and CDR2 is SFDVKD. The length of the CDR3 is 15 residues. The V segment lost 5 bases and the J segment 5 bases; nucleotides outside the gene matches: 4. The CDR3 loop reads CATSVGTSGNNEQFF. DNA of the CDR3: TGTGCCACCAGTGTTGGGACTAGCGGAAACAATGAGCAGTTCTTC.

In its sample, this clone was seen once. This rearrangement joins TRBV9 to TRBJ1-1; TRBD1 is a possible D gene (5 bases). The CDR3 runs 21 residues. V lost 4 bases and J lost 1, with 32 bases in between. Germline values: CDR1 SGDLS, CDR2 YYNGEE. The CDR3 nucleotides are TGTGCCAGCAGCTTATATTGGGTAGGGACGGGCGGGAATTATACGAACACTGAAGCTTTCTTT. Protein product: CASSLYWVGTGGNYTNTEAFF. The full variable domain, with the rest looked up from reference TRBV9 and TRBJ1-1, is DSGVTQTPKHLITATGQRVTLRCSPRSGDLSVYWYQQSLDQGLQFLIQYYNGEERAKGNILERFSAQQFPDLHSELNLSSLELGDSALYFCASSLYWVGTGGNYTNTEAFFGQGTRLTVV.